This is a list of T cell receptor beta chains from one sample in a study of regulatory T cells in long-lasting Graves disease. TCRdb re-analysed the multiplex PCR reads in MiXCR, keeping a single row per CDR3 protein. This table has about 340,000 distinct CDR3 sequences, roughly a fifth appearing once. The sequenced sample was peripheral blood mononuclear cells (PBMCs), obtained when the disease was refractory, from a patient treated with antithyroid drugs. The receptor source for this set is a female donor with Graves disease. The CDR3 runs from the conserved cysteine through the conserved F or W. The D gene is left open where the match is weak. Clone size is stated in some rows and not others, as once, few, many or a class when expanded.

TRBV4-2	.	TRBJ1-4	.	CASSQEPRRGWGGNEKLFF	TGTGCCAGCAGCCAAGAGCCCAGACGGGGTTGGGGGGGTAATGAAAAACTGTTTTTT
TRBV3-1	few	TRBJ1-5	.	CASSQDENAYSNQPQHF	TGTGCCAGCAGCCAAGACGAGAACGCTTATAGCAATCAGCCCCAGCATTTT
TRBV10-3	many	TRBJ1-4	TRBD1	CAISEYDRDGEKLFF	TGTGCCATCAGTGAGTACGACAGGGACGGAGAAAAACTGTTTTTT
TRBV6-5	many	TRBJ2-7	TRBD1	CASSYRDRGLYEQYF	TGTGCCAGCAGTTACAGGGACAGGGGGCTCTACGAGCAGTACTTC
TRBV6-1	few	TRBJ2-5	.	CASRGRAEMETQYF	TGTGCCAGCAGGGGCAGGGCGGAAATGGAGACCCAGTACTTC
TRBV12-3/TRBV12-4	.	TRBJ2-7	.	CASSASPLGQYF	TGTGCCAGCAGCGCCAGTCCCCTTGGGCAGTACTTC
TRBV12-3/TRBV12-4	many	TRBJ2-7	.	CASSTSHYEQYF	TGTGCCAGCAGCACCTCCCACTACGAGCAGTACTTC
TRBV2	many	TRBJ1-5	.	CASNMGYQPQHF	TGTGCCAGCAATATGGGGTACCAGCCCCAGCATTTT
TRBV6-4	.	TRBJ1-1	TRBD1	CAHEGALGTEAFF	TGCGCACACGAGGGGGCGTTGGGCACTGAAGCTTTCTTT
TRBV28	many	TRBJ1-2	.	CASSRSPGPYSYGYTF	TGTGCCAGCAGCCGATCCCCGGGACCGTATTCCTATGGCTACACCTTC
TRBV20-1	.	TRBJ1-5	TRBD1	CSARPGQHYQPQHF	TGCAGTGCCCGCCCGGGACAGCATTATCAGCCCCAGCATTTT
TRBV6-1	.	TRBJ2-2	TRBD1	CASRPGQGYPGELFF	TGTGCCAGCAGGCCTGGACAGGGGTATCCCGGGGAGCTGTTTTTT
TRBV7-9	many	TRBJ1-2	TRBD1	CASSPRIPSGTVGYGYTF	TGTGCCAGCAGCCCGCGTATCCCTTCCGGGACAGTGGGTTATGGCTACACCTTC
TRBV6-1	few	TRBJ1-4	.	CASSSNGGRVEKLFF	TGTGCCAGCAGTAGTAATGGGGGGCGCGTGGAAAAACTGTTTTTT
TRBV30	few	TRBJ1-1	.	CAWSDPWGHLFNAEAFF	TGTGCCTGGAGTGACCCATGGGGCCATCTTTTTAACGCTGAAGCTTTCTTT
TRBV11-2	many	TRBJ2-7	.	CASSSPVAYEQYF	TGTGCCAGCAGCTCACCAGTAGCATACGAGCAGTACTTC
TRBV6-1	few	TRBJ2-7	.	CASMSRVYEQYF	TGTGCCAGCATGAGCCGGGTTTACGAGCAGTACTTC
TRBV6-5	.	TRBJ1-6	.	CASSYRTSRNSYNSPLHF	TGTGCCAGCAGTTACCGGACATCCCGGAACTCCTATAATTCACCCCTCCACTTT
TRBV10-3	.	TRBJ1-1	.	CAISEIGVNTEAFF	TGTGCCATCAGTGAGATAGGGGTGAACACTGAAGCTTTCTTT
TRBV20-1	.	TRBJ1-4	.	CSARDPFSSGKNEKLFF	TGCAGTGCTAGAGATCCCTTCTCCAGTGGGAAGAATGAAAAACTGTTTTTT
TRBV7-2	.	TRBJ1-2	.	CASSLSVGGAYGYTF	TGTGCCAGCAGCTTATCAGTAGGGGGGGCTTATGGCTACACCTTC
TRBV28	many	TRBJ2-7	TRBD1	CAGSPGTGGYEQYF	TGTGCCGGCTCTCCCGGGACAGGGGGGTACGAGCAGTACTTC
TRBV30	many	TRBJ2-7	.	CAWSDWVRHEQYF	TGTGCCTGGAGTGACTGGGTTCGTCACGAGCAGTACTTC
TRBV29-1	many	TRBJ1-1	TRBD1	CSVEKQGTYTEAFF	TGCAGCGTTGAAAAACAGGGGACGTACACTGAAGCTTTCTTT
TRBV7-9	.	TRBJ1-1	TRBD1	CASSDHGTGAFF	TGTGCCAGCAGCGATCATGGGACAGGAGCTTTCTTT
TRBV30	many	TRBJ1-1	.	CAWSVGITEAFF	TGTGCCTGGAGTGTAGGAATCACTGAAGCTTTCTTT
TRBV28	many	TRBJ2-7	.	CASSLSGERFYEQYF	TGTGCCAGCAGTTTATCCGGGGAGCGGTTTTACGAGCAGTACTTC
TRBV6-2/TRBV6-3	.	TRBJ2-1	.	CASSYSAVDNEQFF	TGTGCCAGCAGTTACTCGGCAGTCGACAATGAGCAGTTCTTC
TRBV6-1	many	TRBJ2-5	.	CASSVSQETQYF	TGTGCCAGCAGCGTCAGCCAAGAGACCCAGTACTTC